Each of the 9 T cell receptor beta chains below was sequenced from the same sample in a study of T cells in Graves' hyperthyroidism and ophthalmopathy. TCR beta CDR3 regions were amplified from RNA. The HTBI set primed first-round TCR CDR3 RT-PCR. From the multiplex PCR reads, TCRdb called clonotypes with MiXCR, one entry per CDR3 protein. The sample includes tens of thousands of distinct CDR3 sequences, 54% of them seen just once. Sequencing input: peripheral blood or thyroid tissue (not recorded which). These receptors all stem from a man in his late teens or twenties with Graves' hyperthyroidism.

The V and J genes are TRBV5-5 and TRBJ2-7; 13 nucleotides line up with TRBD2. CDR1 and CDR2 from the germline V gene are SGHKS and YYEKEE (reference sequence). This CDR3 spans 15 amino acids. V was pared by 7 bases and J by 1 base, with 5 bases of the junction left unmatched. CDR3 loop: CASSGLAGPSYEQYF. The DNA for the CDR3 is TGTGCCAGCTCGGGACTAGCGGGGCCTTCCTACGAGCAGTACTTC.

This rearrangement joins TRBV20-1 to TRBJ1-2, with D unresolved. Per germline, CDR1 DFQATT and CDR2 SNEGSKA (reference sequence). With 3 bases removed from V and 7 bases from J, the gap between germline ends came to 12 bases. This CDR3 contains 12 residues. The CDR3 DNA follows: TGCAGTGCTAGCGCGAAGTTGAGTGGCTACACCTTC. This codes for CSASAKLSGYTF.

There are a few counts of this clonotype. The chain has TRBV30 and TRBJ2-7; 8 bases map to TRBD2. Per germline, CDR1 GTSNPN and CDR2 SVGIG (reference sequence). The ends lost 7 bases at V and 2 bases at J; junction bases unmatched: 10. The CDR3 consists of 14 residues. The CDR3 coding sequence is TGTGCCTTAACTCCCGGGACTAGTACCTACGAGCAGTACTTC. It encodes CALTPGTSTYEQYF.

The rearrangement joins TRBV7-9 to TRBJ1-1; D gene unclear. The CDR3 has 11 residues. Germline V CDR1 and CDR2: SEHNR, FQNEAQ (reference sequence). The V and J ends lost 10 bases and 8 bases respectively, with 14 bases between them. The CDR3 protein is CAISDSGEAFF. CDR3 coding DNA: TGTGCCATCAGTGACTCCGGAGAAGCTTTCTTT.

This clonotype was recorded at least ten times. This CDR3 is CASSLGPLGQRETQYF. The DNA for the CDR3 is TGTGCCAGCAGCTTAGGTCCCCTAGGACAGCGAGAGACCCAGTACTTC. The chain combines TRBV7-8 with TRBJ2-5; possibly TRBD1 for D (6 bases). Trimming removed 1 base from V and 4 bases from J, with 16 bases in between. CDR1 is SGHVS and CDR2 is FQNEAQ in the germline V gene. The CDR3 is 16 residues long.

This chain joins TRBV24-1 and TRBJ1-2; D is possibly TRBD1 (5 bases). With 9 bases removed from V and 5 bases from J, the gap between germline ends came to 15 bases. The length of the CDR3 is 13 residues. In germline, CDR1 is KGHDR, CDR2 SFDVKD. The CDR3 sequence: CATSPGTAYGYTF. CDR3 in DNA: TGTGCCACCTCCCCGGGGACCGCTTATGGCTACACCTTC.

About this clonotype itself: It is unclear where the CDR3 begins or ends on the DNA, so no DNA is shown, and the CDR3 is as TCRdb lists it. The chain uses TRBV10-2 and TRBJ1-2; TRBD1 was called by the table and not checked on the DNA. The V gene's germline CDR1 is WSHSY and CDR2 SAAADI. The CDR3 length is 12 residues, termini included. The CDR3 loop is CASSRQSYGCTF.

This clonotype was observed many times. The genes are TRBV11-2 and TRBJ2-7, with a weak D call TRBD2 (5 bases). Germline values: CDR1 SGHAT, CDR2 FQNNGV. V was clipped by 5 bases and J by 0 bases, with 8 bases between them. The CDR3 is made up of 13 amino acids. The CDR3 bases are TGTGCCAGCAGCCCGGGGAGCTCCTACGAGCAGTACTTC. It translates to CASSPGSSYEQYF.

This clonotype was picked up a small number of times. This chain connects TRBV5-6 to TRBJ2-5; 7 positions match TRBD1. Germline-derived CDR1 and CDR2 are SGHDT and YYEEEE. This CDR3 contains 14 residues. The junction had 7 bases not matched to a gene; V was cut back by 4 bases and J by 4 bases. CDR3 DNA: TGTGCCAGCAGCGCCGGGACAGTGACAGAGACCCAGTACTTC. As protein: CASSAGTVTETQYF.